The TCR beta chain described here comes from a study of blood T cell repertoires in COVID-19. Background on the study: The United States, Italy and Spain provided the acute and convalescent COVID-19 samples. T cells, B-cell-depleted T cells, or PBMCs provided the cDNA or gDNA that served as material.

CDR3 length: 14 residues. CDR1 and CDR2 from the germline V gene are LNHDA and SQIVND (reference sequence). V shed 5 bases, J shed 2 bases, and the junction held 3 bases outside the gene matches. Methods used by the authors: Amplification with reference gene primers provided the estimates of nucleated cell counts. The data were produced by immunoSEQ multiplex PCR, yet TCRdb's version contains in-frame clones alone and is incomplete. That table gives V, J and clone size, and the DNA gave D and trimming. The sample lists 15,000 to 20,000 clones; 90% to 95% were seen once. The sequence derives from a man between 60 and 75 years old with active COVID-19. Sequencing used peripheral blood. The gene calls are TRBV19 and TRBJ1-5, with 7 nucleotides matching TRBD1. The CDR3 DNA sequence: TGTGCCAGTAGTGACACAGGGGGCAATCAGCCCCAGCATTTT. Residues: CASSDTGGNQPQHF.